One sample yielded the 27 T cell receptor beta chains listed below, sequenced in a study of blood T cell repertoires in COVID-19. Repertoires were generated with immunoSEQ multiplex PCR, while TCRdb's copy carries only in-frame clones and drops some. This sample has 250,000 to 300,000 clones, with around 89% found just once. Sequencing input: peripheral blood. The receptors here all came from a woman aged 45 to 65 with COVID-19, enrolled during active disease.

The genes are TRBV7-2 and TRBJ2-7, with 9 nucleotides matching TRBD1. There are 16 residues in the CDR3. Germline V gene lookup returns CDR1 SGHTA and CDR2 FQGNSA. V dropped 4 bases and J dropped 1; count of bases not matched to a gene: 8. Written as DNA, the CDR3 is TGTGCCAGCAGCTCGGGAAGGGACAGGGCTTCCTACGAGCAGTACTTC. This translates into CASSSGRDRASYEQYF.

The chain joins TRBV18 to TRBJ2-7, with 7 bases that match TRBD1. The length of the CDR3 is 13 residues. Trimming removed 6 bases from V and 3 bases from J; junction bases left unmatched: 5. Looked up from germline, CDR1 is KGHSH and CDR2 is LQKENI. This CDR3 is CASSGRGLYEQYF. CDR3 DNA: TGTGCCAGCTCTGGAAGGGGGCTCTACGAGCAGTACTTC.

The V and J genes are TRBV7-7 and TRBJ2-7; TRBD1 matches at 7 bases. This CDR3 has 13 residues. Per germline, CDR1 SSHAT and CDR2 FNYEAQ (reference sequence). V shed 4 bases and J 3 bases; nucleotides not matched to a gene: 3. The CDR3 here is CASSSRTGYEQYF. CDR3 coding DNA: TGTGCCAGCAGCTCACGGACAGGCTACGAGCAGTACTTC.

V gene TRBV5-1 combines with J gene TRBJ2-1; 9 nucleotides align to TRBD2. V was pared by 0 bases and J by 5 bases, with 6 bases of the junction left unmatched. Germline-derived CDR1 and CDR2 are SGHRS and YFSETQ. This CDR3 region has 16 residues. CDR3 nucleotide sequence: TGCGCCAGCAGCTTGGACCTAGCGGGGACTAACAATGAGCAGTTCTTC. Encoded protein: CASSLDLAGTNNEQFF.

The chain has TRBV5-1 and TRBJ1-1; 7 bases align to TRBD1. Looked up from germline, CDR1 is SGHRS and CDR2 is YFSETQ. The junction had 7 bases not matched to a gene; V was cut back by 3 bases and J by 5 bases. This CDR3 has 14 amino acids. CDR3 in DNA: TGCGCCAGCAGCTACTACAGGGGCGGGACTGAAGCTTTCTTT. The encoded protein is CASSYYRGGTEAFF.

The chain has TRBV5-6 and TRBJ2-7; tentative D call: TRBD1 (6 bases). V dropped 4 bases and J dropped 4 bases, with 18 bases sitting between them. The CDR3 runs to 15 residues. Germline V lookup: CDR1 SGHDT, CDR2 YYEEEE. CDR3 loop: CASSRRGTIGYEQYF. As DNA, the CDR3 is TGTGCCAGCAGCCGCCGTGGGACAATTGGGTACGAGCAGTACTTC.

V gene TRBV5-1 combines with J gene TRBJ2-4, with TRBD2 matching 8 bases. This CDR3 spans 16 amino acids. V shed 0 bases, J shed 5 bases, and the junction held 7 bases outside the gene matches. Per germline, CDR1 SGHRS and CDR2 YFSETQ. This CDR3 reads CASSLDTGGIQNIQYF. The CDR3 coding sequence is TGCGCCAGCAGCTTGGATACGGGAGGGATACAAAACATTCAGTACTTC.

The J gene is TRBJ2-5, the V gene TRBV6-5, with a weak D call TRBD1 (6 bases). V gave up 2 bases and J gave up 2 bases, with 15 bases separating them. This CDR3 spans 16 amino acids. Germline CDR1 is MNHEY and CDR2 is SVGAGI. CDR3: CASSYRGSQGQETQYF. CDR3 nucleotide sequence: TGTGCCAGCAGTTACAGGGGGTCACAGGGTCAAGAGACCCAGTACTTC.

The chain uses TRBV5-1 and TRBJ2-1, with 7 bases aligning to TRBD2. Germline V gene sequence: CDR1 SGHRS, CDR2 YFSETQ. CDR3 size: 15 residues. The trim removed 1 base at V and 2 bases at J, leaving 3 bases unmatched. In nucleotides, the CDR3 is TGCGCCAGCAGCTTGTCGGGGGGACCCTACAATGAGCAGTTCTTC. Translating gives CASSLSGGPYNEQFF.

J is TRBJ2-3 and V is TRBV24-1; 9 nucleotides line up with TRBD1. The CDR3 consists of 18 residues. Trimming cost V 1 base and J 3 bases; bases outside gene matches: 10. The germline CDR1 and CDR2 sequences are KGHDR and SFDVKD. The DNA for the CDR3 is TGTGCCACCAGTGATTTTCTTAGGGGGACAGGGTTGACAGATACGCAGTATTTT. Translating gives CATSDFLRGTGLTDTQYF.

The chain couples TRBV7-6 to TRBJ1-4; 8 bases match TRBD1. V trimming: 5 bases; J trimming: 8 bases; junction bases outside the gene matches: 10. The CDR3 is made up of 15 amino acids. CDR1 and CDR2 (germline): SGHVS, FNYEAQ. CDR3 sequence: CASSPETGVGEKLFF. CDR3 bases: TGTGCCAGCAGCCCCGAGACAGGGGTCGGGGAAAAACTGTTTTTT.

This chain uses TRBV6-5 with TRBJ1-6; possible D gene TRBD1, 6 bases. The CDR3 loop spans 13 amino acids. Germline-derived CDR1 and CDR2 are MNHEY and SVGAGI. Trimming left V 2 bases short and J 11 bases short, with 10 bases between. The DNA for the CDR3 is TGTGCCAGCAGTTACCTCGGACAGCCACCCCTCCACTTT. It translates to CASSYLGQPPLHF.

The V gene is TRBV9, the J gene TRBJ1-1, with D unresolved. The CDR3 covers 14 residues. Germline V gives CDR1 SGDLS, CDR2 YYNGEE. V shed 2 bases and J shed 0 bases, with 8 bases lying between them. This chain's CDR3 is CASSVRTVNTEAFF. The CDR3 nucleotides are TGTGCCAGCAGCGTTAGAACGGTGAACACTGAAGCTTTCTTT.

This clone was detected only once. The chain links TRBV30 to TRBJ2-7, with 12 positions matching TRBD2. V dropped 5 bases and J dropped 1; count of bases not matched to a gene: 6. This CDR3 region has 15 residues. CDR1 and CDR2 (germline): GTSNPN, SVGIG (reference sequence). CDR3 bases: TGTGCCTGGCGTCGGACTAGCGGGATATCCTACGAGCAGTACTTC. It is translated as CAWRRTSGISYEQYF.

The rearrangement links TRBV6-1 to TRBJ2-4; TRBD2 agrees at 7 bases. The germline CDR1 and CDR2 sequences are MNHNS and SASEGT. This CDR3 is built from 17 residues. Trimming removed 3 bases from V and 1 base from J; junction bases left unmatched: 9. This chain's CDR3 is CASSDYGGMWAKNIQYF. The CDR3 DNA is TGTGCCAGCAGTGATTACGGGGGGATGTGGGCCAAAAACATTCAGTACTTC.

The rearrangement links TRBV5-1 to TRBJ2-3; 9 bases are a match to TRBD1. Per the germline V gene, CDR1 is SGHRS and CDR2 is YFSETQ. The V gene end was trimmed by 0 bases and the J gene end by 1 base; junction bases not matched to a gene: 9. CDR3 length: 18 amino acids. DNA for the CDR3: TGCGCCAGCAGCTTGGCCGGCCCCGGGACAGGGCGCACAGATACGCAGTATTTT. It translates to CASSLAGPGTGRTDTQYF.

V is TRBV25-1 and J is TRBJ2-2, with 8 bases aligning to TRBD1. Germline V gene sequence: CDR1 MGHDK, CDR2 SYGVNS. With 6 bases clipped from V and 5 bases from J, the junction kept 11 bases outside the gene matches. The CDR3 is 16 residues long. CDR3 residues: CASSLPDREGTGELFF. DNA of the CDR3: TGTGCCAGCAGCCTACCGGACAGGGAAGGGACCGGGGAGCTGTTTTTT.

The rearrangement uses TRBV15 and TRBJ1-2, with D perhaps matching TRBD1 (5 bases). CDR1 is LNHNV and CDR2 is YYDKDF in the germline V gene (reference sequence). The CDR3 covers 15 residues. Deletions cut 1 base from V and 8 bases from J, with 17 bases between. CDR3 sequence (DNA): TGTGCCACCAGCAGAGCCGAAACCGGGCAGGGAGGCTACACCTTC. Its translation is CATSRAETGQGGYTF.

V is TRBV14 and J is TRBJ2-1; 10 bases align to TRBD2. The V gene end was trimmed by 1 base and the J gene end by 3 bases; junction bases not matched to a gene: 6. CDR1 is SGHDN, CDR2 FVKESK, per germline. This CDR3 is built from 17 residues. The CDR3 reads CASSQASGRRIYNEQFF. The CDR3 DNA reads TGTGCCAGCAGCCAAGCTAGCGGGAGAAGAATCTACAATGAGCAGTTCTTC.

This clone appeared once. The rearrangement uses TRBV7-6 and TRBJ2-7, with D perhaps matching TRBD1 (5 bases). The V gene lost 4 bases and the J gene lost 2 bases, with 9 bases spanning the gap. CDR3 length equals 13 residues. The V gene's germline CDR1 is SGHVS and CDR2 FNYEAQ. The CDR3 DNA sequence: TGTGCCAGCAGCTGGGGCGGAACCTACGAGCAGTACTTC. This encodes CASSWGGTYEQYF.

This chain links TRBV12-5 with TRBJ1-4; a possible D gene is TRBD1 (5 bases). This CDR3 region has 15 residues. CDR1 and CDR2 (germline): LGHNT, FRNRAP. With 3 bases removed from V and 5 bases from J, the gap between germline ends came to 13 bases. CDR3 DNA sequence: TGTGCTAGTGGTTTCCAGGGAGGGGAGAATGAAAAACTGTTTTTT. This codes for CASGFQGGENEKLFF.

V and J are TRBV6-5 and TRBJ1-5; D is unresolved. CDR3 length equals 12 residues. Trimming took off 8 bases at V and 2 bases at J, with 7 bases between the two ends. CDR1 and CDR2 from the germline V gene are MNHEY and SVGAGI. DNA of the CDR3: TGTGCCAGCCGGGAGGGCAATCAGCCCCAGCATTTT. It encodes CASREGNQPQHF.

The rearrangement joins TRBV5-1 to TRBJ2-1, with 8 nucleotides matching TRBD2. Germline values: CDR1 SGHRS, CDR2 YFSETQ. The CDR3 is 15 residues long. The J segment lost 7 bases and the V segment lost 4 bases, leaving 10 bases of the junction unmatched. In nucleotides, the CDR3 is TGCGCCAGCAGCCCGGGGGGGGCAAGGAGGAATGAGCAGTTCTTC. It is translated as CASSPGGARRNEQFF.

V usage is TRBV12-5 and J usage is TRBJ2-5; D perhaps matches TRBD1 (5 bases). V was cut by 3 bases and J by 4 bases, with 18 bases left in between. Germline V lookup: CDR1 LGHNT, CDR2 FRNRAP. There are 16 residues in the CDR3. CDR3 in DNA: TGTGCTAGTGGTTTCTCACTACCGTCCCAGGGAGAGACCCAGTACTTC. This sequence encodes CASGFSLPSQGETQYF.

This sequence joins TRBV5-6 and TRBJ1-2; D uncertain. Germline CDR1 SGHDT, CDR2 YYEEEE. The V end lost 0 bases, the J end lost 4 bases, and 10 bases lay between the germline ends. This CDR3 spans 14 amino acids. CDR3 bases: TGTGCCAGCAGCTTGGGTTCAGGATCCTATGGCTACACCTTC. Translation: CASSLGSGSYGYTF.

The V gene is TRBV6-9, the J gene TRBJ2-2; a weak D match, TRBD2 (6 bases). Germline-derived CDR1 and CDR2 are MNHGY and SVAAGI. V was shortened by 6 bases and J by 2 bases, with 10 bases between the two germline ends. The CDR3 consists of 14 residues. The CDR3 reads CASRTGTNTGELFF. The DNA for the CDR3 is TGTGCCAGCAGAACCGGGACTAACACCGGGGAGCTGTTTTTT.

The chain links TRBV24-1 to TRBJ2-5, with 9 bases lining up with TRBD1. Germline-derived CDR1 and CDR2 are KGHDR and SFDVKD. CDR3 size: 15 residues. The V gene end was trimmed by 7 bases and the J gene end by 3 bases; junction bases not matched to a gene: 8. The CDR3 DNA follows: TGTGCCACCAGCTTCCGGGACAGGGTGAAAGAGACCCAGTACTTC. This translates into CATSFRDRVKETQYF.